This T cell receptor beta chain was sequenced in a study of regulatory T cells in long-lasting Graves disease. Arm-PCR of CDR3 regions and iRepertoire HTBI primers were the basis on which TCR beta libraries were built. TCRdb recomputed calls from the multiplex PCR reads with MiXCR, one row per CDR3 protein. The sample includes hundreds of thousands of distinct CDR3 sequences, roughly 14% of them seen just once. This clonotype came up many times. Time point: newly diagnosed GD, antithyroid drugs for less than 3 months. Making the TCR library involved RNA that had been extracted from PBMCs. Patients met American Thyroid Association criteria for Graves' disease. The same sample was also studied in work on T cells in Graves' hyperthyroidism and ophthalmopathy. That work states: Most expanded thyroid clonotypes above 0.001 recurred in blood. From stable hyperthyroidism, ophthalmopathy was set apart by a 13 V-J model.

This clonotype was obtained from a man aged 25-40 years with Graves disease. The specimen was peripheral blood mononuclear cells (PBMCs), collected at new diagnosis, from a patient treated with antithyroid drugs.

CDR3 nucleotides: TGTGCCAGCAGCTTAGTGTCGGGGAGCCCAGATACGCAGTATTTT. Translation: CASSLVSGSPDTQYF. This chain uses TRBV11-2 with TRBJ2-3; the D gene is possibly TRBD2 (5 bases). CDR1 SGHAT and CDR2 FQNNGV come from the germline V gene. Trimming took 1 base from V and 4 from J, leaving 12 bases between them. The CDR3 has 15 amino acids.